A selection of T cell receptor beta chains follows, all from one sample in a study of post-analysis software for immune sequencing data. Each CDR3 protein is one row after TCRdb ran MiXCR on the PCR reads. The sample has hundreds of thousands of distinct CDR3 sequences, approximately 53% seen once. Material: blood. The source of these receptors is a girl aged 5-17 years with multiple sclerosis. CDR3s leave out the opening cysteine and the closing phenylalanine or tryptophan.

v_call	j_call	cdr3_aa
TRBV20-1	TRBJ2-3	SARGGDSWPDAQY
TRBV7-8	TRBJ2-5	ASSSGLDPQETQY
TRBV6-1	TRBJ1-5	ASSERGSQPQH
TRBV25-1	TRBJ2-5	ASSGLGGRETQY
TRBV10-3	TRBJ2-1	AISESTSGSWNEQF
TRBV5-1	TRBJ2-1	ASILGSASYNEQF
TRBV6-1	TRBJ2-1	ASSERGVYNEQF
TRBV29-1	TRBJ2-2	SGAGRGSNTGELF
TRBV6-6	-	ASSYHEQRDWGYEQY
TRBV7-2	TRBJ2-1	ASSLASAAYNEQF
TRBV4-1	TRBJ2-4	ASSQEAGAAKNIQY
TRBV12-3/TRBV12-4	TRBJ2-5	ASSLLRSGTQY
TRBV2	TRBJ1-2	ASTQGGANSYGYT
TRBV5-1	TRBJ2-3	ASSLGLAGPSTDTQY
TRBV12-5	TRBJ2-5	ASGLYSLQETQY
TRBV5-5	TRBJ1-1	ASSVSTGPVEAF
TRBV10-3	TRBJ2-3	AASQGGATDTQY
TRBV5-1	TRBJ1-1	ASSLEGSSRAF
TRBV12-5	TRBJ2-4	ASGFGGDSVLNIQY
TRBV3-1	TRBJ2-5	ASSQRGGRKETQY
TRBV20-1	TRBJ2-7	SANRASYEQY
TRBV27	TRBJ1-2	ASREGYDGYT
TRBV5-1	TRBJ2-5	ASSPKGGQETQY
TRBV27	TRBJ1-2	AAALSRNYGYT
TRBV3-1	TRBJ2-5	ASSHIRTPRETQY
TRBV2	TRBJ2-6	ASGSGPSGANVLT
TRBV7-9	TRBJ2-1	ASSYTLGGSGYNEQF
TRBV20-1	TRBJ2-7	SARASTSGSFSYEQY
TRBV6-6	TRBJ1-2	ASSSDSSGYT
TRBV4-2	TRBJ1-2	ASSQRQGAYGYT
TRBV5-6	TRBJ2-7	ASSFGGSAYEQY
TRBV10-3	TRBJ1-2	AISESGTGEINYGYT
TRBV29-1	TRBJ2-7	SVELGGEQY
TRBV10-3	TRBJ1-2	AISEATTGINYGYT
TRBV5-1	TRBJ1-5	ASSLGQAGQPQH
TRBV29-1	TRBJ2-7	SVSRGTEYEQY
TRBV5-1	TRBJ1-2	ASSLGGVDGSGYT
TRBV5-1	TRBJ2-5	ASSPRTTGGGETQY